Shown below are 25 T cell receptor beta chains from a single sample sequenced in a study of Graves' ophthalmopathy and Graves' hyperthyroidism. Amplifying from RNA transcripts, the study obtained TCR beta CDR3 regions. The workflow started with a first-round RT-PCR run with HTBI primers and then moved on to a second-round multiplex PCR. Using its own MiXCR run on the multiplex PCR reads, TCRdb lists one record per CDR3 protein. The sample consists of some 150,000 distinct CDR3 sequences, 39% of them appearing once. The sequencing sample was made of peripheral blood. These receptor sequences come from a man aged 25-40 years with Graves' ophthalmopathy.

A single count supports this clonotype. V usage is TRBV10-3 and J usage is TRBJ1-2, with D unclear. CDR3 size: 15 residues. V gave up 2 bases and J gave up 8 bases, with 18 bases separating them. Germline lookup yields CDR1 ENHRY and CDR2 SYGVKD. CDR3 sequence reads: CAISERVAILRGYTF. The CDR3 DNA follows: TGTGCCATCAGTGAGAGGGTGGCCATATTGAGAGGCTACACCTTC.

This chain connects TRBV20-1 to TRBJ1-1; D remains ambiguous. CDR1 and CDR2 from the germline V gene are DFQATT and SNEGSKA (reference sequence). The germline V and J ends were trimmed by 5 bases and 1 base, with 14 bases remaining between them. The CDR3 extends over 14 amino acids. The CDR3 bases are TGCAGTGCTCCGGACCTCCGGGAGAACACTGAAGCTTTCTTT. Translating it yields CSAPDLRENTEAFF.

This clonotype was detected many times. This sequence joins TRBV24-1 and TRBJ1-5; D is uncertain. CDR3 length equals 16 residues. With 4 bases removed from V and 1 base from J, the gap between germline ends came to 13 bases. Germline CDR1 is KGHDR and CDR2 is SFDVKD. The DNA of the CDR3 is TGTGCCACCAGTGACCAAAGGGAAGGGAGCAATCAGCCCCAGCATTTT. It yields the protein CATSDQREGSNQPQHF.

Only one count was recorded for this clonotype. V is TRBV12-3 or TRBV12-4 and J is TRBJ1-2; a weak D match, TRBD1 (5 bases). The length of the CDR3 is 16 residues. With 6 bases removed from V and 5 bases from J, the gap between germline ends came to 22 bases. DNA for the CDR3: TGTGCCAGCAGCCTGGGCGGGGCAGGGACCATATATGGCTACACCTTC. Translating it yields CASSLGGAGTIYGYTF.

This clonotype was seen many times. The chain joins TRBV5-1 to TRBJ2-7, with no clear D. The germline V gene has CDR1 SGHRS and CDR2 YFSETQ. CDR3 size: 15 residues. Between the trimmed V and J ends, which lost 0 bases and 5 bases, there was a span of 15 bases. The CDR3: CASSLAMGNLNEQYF. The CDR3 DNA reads TGCGCCAGCAGCTTGGCCATGGGAAACTTGAACGAGCAGTACTTC.

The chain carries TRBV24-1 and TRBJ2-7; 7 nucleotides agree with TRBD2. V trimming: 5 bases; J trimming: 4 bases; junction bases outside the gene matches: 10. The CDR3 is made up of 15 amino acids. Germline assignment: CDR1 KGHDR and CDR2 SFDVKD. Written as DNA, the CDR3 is TGTGCCACCAGTGGACGGGACGAGGGAGGGTACGAGCAGTACTTC. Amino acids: CATSGRDEGGYEQYF.

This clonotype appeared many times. The CDR3 here is CASSLYLAYEQYF. CDR3 sequence (DNA): TGTGCCAGCAGTTTGTACCTAGCCTACGAGCAGTACTTC. The rearrangement uses TRBV28 and TRBJ2-7; D not certain. Trimming removed 3 bases from V and 2 bases from J, with 8 bases in between. This CDR3 has 13 amino acids. Germline V gene data show CDR1 as MDHEN and CDR2 as SYDVKM.

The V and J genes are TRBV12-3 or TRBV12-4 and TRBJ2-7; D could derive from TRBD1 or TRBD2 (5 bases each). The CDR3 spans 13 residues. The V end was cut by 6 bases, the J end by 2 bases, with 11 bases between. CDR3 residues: CASRGTTAYEQYF. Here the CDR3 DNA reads TGTGCCAGCAGAGGGACGACCGCCTACGAGCAGTACTTC.

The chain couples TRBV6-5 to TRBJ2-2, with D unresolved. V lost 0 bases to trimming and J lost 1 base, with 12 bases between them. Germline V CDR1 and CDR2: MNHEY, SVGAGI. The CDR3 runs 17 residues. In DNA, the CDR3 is TGTGCCAGCAGTTACTCGATCCCAGTAGGGAACACCGGGGAGCTGTTTTTT. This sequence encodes CASSYSIPVGNTGELFF.

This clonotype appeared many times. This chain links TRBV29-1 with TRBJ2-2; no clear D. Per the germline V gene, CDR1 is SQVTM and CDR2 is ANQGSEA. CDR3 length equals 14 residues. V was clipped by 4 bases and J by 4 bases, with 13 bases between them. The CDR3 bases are TGCAGCGTTGGGGCAGAAGGGCCCACCGGGGAGCTGTTTTTT. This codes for CSVGAEGPTGELFF.

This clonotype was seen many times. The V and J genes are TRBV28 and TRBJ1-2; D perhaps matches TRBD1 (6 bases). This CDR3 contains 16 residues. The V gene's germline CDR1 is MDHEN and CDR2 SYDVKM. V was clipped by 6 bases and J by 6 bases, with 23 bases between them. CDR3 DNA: TGTGCCAGCAGACCCACCCCTCCCGGACAGATGGATGGCTACACCTTC. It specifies CASRPTPPGQMDGYTF.

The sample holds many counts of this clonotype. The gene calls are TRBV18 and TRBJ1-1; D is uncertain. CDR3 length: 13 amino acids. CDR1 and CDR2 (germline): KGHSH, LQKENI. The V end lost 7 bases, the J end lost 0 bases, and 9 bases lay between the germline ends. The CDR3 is CASCRSMNTEAFF. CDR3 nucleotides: TGTGCCAGCTGCAGGAGTATGAACACTGAAGCTTTCTTT. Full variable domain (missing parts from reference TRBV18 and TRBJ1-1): NAGVMQNPRHLVRRRGQEARLRCSPMKGHSHVYWYRQLPEEGLKFMVYLQKENIIDESGMPKERFSAEFPKEGPSILRIQQVVRGDSAAYFCASCRSMNTEAFFGQGTRLTVV.

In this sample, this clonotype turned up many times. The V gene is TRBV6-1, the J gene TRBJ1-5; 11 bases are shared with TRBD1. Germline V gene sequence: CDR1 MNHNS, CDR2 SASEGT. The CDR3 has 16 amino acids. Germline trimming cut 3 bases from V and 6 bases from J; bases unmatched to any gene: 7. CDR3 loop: CASSEGGTGGRQPQHF. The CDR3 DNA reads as TGTGCCAGCAGTGAGGGGGGGACAGGGGGTCGTCAGCCCCAGCATTTT.

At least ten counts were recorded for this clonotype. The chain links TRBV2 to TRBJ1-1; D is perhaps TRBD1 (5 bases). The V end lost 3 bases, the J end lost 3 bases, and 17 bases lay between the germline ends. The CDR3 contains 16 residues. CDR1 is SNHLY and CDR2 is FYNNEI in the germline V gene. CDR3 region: CASSDPHHGAHTEAFF. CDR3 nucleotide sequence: TGTGCCAGCAGTGACCCGCATCACGGGGCCCACACTGAAGCTTTCTTT.

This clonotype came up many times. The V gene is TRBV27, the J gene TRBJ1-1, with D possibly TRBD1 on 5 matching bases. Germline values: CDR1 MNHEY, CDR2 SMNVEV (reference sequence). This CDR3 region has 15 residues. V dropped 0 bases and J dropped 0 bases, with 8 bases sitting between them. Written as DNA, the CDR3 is TGTGCCAGCAGTTTATCCGACAGATTGAACACTGAAGCTTTCTTT. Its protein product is CASSLSDRLNTEAFF.

The CDR3 DNA sequence: TGTGCCAGCAGTTTATCGGGCGAAGGGGGCTACGAGCAGTACTTC. The encoded protein is CASSLSGEGGYEQYF. The rearrangement joins TRBV28 to TRBJ2-7; TRBD1 might be the D (6 bases). CDR3 length: 15 amino acids. Deletions cut 1 base from V and 3 bases from J, with 13 bases between. CDR1 is MDHEN and CDR2 is SYDVKM in the germline V gene.

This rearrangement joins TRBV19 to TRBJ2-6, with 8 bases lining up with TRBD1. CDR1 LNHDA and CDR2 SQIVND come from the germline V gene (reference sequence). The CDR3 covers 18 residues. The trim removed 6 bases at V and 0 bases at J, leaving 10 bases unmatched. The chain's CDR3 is CASSPVEGQVSGANVLTF. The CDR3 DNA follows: TGTGCCAGTAGCCCAGTGGAGGGACAGGTCTCTGGGGCCAACGTCCTGACTTTC.

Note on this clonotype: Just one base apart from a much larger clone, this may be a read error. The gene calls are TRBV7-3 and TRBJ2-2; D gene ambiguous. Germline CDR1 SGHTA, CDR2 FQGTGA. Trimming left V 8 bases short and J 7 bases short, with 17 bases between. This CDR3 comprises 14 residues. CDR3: CASSVGWPGGELFF. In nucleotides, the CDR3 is TGTGCCAGCTCGGTGGGATGGCCGGGCGGGGAGCTGTTTTTT.

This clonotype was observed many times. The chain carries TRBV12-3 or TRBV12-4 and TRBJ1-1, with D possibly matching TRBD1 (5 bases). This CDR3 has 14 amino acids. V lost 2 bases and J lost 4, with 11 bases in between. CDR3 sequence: CASSLFRGGTEAFF. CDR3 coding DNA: TGTGCCAGCAGTTTATTTCGGGGGGGCACTGAAGCTTTCTTT.

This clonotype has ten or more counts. The chain's CDR3 is CSARDQGFEAFF. The CDR3 DNA sequence: TGCAGTGCTAGAGATCAGGGGTTTGAAGCTTTCTTT. This chain joins TRBV20-1 and TRBJ1-1; D is perhaps TRBD1 (6 bases). This CDR3 region has 12 residues. Trimming removed 0 bases at V and 7 bases at J, with 9 bases between. The V gene's germline CDR1 is DFQATT and CDR2 SNEGSKA (reference sequence).

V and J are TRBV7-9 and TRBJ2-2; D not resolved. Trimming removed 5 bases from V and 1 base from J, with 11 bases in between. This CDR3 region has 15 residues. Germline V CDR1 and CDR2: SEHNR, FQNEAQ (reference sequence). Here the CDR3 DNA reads TGTGCCAGCAGCCCATCGGACGGGAACACCGGGGAGCTGTTTTTT. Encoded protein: CASSPSDGNTGELFF.

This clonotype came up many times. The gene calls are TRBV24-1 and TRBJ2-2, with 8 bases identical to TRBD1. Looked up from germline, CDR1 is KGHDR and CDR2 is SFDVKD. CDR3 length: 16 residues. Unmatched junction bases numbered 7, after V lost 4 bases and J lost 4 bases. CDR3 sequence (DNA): TGTGCCACCAGTGACCCTGGACAGGGAGGCACCGGGGAGCTGTTTTTT. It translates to CATSDPGQGGTGELFF.

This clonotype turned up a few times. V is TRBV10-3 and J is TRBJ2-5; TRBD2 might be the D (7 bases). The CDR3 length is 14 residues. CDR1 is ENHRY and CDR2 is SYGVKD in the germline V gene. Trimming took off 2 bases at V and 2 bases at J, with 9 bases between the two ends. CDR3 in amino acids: CAISEGGAQETQYF. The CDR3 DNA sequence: TGTGCCATCAGTGAGGGGGGGGCTCAAGAGACCCAGTACTTC.

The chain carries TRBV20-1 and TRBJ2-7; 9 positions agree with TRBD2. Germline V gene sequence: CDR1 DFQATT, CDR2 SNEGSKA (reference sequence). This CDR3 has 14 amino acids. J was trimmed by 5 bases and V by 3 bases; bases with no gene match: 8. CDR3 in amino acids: CSASGAGGGDEQYF. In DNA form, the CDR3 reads TGCAGTGCTAGTGGAGCGGGAGGAGGGGACGAGCAGTACTTC.

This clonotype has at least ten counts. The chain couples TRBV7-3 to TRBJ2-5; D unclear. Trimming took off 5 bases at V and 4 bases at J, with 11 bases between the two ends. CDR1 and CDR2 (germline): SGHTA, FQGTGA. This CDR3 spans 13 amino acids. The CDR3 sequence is CASSPTPRETQYF. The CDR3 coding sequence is TGTGCCAGCAGCCCCACTCCGCGAGAGACCCAGTACTTC. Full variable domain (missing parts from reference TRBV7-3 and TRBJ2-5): GAGVSQTPSNKVTEKGKYVELRCDPISGHTALYWYRQSLGQGPEFLIYFQGTGAADDSGLPNDRFFAVRPEGSVSTLKIQRTERGDSAVYLCASSPTPRETQYFGPGTRLLVL.